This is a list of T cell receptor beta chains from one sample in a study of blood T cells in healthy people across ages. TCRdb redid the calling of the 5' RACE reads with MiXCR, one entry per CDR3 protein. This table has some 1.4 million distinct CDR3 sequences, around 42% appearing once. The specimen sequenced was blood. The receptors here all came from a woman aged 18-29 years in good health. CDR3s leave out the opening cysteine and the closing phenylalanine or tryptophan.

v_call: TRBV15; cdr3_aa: ATSREREGHPYNEQY
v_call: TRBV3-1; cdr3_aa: ASSQHAGALYNEQF
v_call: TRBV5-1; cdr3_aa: ASSTGLTTYEQY
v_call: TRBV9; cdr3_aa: ASSVGVEDSPLH
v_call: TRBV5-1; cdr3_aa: ASSNDRGSQETQY
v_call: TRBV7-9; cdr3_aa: ASSHRDNTYEQY
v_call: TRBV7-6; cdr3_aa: ASNTRSSGANVLT
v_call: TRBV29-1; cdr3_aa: SVEEGFGYGYT
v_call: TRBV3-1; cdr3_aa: ASSQISISGAFTDTQY
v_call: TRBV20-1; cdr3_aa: SARSGLAGTDTQY
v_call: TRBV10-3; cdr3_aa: AIREQGGTSYEQY
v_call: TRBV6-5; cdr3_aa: ASSYSRGGTNEKLF
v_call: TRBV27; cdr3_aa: ASSPGSGGVDNEQY
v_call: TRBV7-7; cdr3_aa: ASSSRLAGGSPSYNEQF
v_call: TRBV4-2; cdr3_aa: ASSQSAANEQF